These 21 T cell receptor beta chains came from one sample sequenced in a study of cytomegalovirus exposure and HLA in healthy donors. Amplification used 60 Vbeta primers and 13 Jbeta primers. Assay: immunoSEQ multiplex PCR; the TCRdb copy retains only in-frame clones and omits some. The data contain around 85,000 clones, around 80% of them seen just once; the ten biggest clones take up about 34%. Sequenced material: PBMCs. The receptors here all came from a man over 45 in good health and CMV-seropositive.

On this clone itself: Additional DNA sequences in this sample encode the identical CDR3. This sequence joins TRBV29-1 and TRBJ2-7; maybe TRBD2 (5 bases). The CDR3 has 13 residues. The V gene's germline CDR1 is SQVTM and CDR2 ANQGSEA. Trimming stripped 4 bases from V and 0 bases from J, with 10 bases between. The DNA of the CDR3 is TGCAGCGTTGGAGGGAGTAGCTCCTACGAGCAGTACTTC. This codes for CSVGGSSSYEQYF.

This CDR3 reads CASSSIDRTGTDTQYF. The CDR3 DNA sequence: TGTGCCAGCAGCTCAATAGATCGTACGGGCACAGATACGCAGTATTTT. The chain recombines TRBV7-2 with TRBJ2-3; D gene uncertain. The germline gives CDR1 SGHTA, CDR2 FQGNSA. The V and J ends lost 4 bases and 1 base respectively, with 15 bases between them. The CDR3 extends over 16 amino acids. The full variable domain, with the rest looked up from reference TRBV7-2 and TRBJ2-3, is GAGVSQSPSNKVTEKGKDVELRCDPISGHTALYWYRQSLGQGLEFLIYFQGNSAPDKSGLPSDRFSAERTGGSVSTLTIQRTQQEDSAVYLCASSSIDRTGTDTQYFGPGTRLTVL.

This chain links TRBV7-3 with TRBJ2-1; 9 bases match TRBD2. Germline V gene lookup returns CDR1 SGHTA and CDR2 FQGTGA. CDR3 length equals 14 residues. Trimming removed 5 bases from V and 8 bases from J; junction bases left unmatched: 7. The CDR3 DNA reads TGTGCCAGCAGCCTAAGGGGACTAGCCGATGAGCAGTTCTTC. Translated: CASSLRGLADEQFF.

This chain joins TRBV19 and TRBJ2-3, with D possibly TRBD2 on 6 matching bases. Germline CDR1 and CDR2: LNHDA and SQIVND (reference sequence). CDR3 length: 14 amino acids. Trimming took 4 bases from V and 2 from J, leaving 10 bases between them. As DNA, the CDR3 is TGTGCCAGTAGTAAGCGCGGGAACACAGATACGCAGTATTTT. Translation: CASSKRGNTDTQYF.

The J gene is TRBJ1-5, the V gene TRBV6-1; TRBD1 matches at 9 bases. V trimming: 6 bases; J trimming: 4 bases; junction bases outside the gene matches: 7. The CDR3 length is 15 residues. From germline, CDR1 is MNHNS and CDR2 SASEGT. The CDR3, as DNA: TGTGCCAGCAGCTTACTGACAGGGGGTAATCAGCCCCAGCATTTT. Its protein is CASSLLTGGNQPQHF.

This clone was found once. The chain recombines TRBV19 with TRBJ2-2, with 9 positions matching TRBD2. This CDR3 spans 16 amino acids. Germline CDR1 reads LNHDA; CDR2 reads SQIVND (reference sequence). Trimming removed 7 bases from V and 7 bases from J; junction bases left unmatched: 13. The CDR3 loop is CASMREGRGGVGELFF. The CDR3 DNA reads TGTGCCAGTATGCGGGAGGGCCGCGGAGGGGTCGGGGAGCTGTTTTTT. Using reference TRBV19 and TRBJ2-2 for the parts outside the CDR3, the full variable domain is DGGITQSPKYLFRKEGQNVTLSCEQNLNHDAMYWYRQDPGQGLRLIYYSQIVNDFQKGDIAEGYSVSREKKESFPLTVTSAQKNPTAFYLCASMREGRGGVGELFFGEGSRLTVL.

The rearrangement joins TRBV10-3 to TRBJ2-1; the match to TRBD2 covers 8 bases. V trimming: 6 bases; J trimming: 8 bases; junction bases outside the gene matches: 12. Germline CDR1 and CDR2: ENHRY and SYGVKD. The CDR3 length is 15 residues. CDR3 nucleotide sequence: TGTGCCATCAGAGCGGGGGAGGGACACGGCGATGAGCAGTTCTTC. Its translation is CAIRAGEGHGDEQFF.

The chain recombines TRBV5-6 with TRBJ2-5; TRBD2 aligns across 10 bases. TRBJ2-7 explains the end of the DNA better; the J call may be wrong. Germline V gives CDR1 SGHDT, CDR2 YYEEEE. The CDR3 contains 14 residues. CDR3 in amino acids: CASSLAGGFHEQYF. The CDR3 DNA follows: TGTGCCAGCAGCTTAGCGGGAGGGTTCCACGAGCAGTACTTC.

This rearrangement joins TRBV7-6 to TRBJ2-2; TRBD2 agrees at 11 bases. The CDR3 runs 18 residues. Germline loops: CDR1 SGHVS, CDR2 FNYEAQ. V shed 5 bases, J shed 6 bases, and the junction held 14 bases outside the gene matches. The chain's CDR3 is CASSPGSRTSGYAGELFF. CDR3 nucleotides: TGTGCCAGCAGCCCCGGGTCTCGGACTAGCGGGTATGCCGGGGAGCTGTTTTTT.

This sequence joins TRBV19 and TRBJ2-3, with 8 positions matching TRBD2. J was trimmed by 2 bases and V by 5 bases; bases with no gene match: 9. CDR1 is LNHDA, CDR2 SQIVND, per germline (reference sequence). CDR3 length equals 16 residues. The CDR3 sequence: CASSATGGTSTDTQYF. The CDR3 nucleotides are TGTGCCAGTAGTGCGACGGGGGGGACCTCCACAGATACGCAGTATTTT.

V and J are TRBV11-1 and TRBJ1-1; maybe TRBD1 (5 bases). Germline V gives CDR1 SGHAT, CDR2 FQDESV (reference sequence). V was pared by 5 bases and J by 3 bases, with 13 bases between. This CDR3 region has 14 residues. CDR3 region: CASSPDRGDTEAFF. The CDR3 DNA reads TGTGCCAGCAGCCCGGATAGGGGTGACACTGAAGCTTTCTTT.

This chain's CDR3 is CASSSPSFTEAFF. DNA of the CDR3: TGTGCCAGCAGCTCTCCCTCTTTCACTGAAGCTTTCTTT. The V call is TRBV5-5, the J call TRBJ1-1; D gene ambiguous. CDR1 is SGHKS, CDR2 YYEKEE, per germline (reference sequence). V shed 3 bases and J shed 4 bases, with 10 bases lying between them. The CDR3 sequence is 13 residues long.

The chain couples TRBV4-2 to TRBJ2-4; TRBD1 aligns across 8 bases. Germline CDR1 LGHNA, CDR2 YNFKEQ. CDR3 size: 17 residues. The V segment lost 0 bases and the J segment 9 bases; nucleotides outside the gene matches: 13. CDR3 in amino acids: CASSQDLDTGGQGIQYF. The CDR3 coding sequence is TGTGCCAGCAGCCAAGATCTCGATACAGGGGGTCAGGGCATTCAGTACTTC.

V and J are TRBV5-5 and TRBJ2-6, with TRBD2 matching 7 bases. V shed 4 bases and J 0 bases; nucleotides not matched to a gene: 7. Germline V gene sequence: CDR1 SGHKS, CDR2 YYEKEE (reference sequence). The CDR3 extends over 17 amino acids. The CDR3 is CASSGGDGYSGANVLTF. CDR3 DNA: TGTGCCAGCAGCGGGGGGGACGGTTACTCTGGGGCCAACGTCCTGACTTTC.

The sample holds a few counts of this clone. The genes are TRBV2 and TRBJ1-2, with 7 positions matching TRBD1. This CDR3 comprises 13 residues. V lost 9 bases and J lost 12; bases outside the gene matches: 16. The germline CDR1 and CDR2 sequences are SNHLY and FYNNEI. The DNA of the CDR3 is TGTGCCAGGATGAGGGGGCCGGGGTACCATAACACCTTC. Residues: CARMRGPGYHNTF.

The V call is TRBV6-6, the J call TRBJ1-5; no clear D gene. V was pared by 3 bases and J by 7 bases, with 16 bases between. Germline V gene lookup returns CDR1 MNHNY and CDR2 SVGAGI (reference sequence). The CDR3 is made up of 15 amino acids. The chain's CDR3 is CASSYDRGMEQPQHF. The CDR3 region has the DNA TGTGCCAGCAGTTATGATCGGGGAATGGAGCAGCCCCAGCATTTT.

The rearrangement joins TRBV6-5 to TRBJ2-7, with TRBD2 matching over 11 bases. V dropped 4 bases and J dropped 2; count of bases not matched to a gene: 7. The CDR3 contains 16 residues. Germline-derived CDR1 and CDR2 are MNHEY and SVGAGI. CDR3 DNA: TGTGCCAGCAGTTTCACCGGGACTAGCGGCACCTACGAGCAGTACTTC. It is translated as CASSFTGTSGTYEQYF.

The rearrangement links TRBV7-3 to TRBJ1-2; D is perhaps TRBD1 (6 bases). Germline CDR1 is SGHTA and CDR2 is FQGTGA. The CDR3 covers 13 residues. V lost 7 bases, J lost 4 bases, and 13 bases lay in between. CDR3 in DNA: TGTGCCAGCAAGGCTACAGGGTTCTATGGCTACACCTTC. Amino acid sequence: CASKATGFYGYTF. Combining the CDR3 with reference TRBV7-3 and TRBJ1-2 gives the whole variable domain GAGVSQTPSNKVTEKGKYVELRCDPISGHTALYWYRQSLGQGPEFLIYFQGTGAADDSGLPNDRFFAVRPEGSVSTLKIQRTERGDSAVYLCASKATGFYGYTFGSGTRLTVV.

J is TRBJ2-3 and V is TRBV11-3; 8 bases are a match to TRBD2. CDR1 is SGHNT and CDR2 is YENEEA in the germline V gene. V lost 5 bases to trimming and J lost 6 bases; unmatched junction nucleotides: 4. The CDR3 covers 13 residues. The CDR3 loop reads CASSPREGDTQYF. CDR3 nucleotides: TGTGCCAGCAGCCCCCGGGAGGGGGATACGCAGTATTTT.

The V call is TRBV7-3, the J call TRBJ2-4, with 9 bases fitting TRBD1. Germline V gene lookup returns CDR1 SGHTA and CDR2 FQGTGA. CDR3 length equals 15 residues. With V trimmed by 1 base and J by 8 bases, 6 bases remained unmatched. The CDR3 loop reads CASSLMTGGEDIQYF. The CDR3 DNA is TGTGCCAGCAGCTTAATGACAGGGGGGGAGGACATTCAGTACTTC.

This clone was detected a few times. The chain is built from TRBV28 and TRBJ2-1, with 13 positions matching TRBD2. Germline CDR1 MDHEN, CDR2 SYDVKM. CDR3 size: 14 residues. The J segment lost 7 bases and the V segment lost 5 bases, leaving 2 bases of the junction unmatched. The CDR3 is CASSTSGRANEQFF. Here the CDR3 DNA reads TGTGCCAGCAGTACTAGCGGGAGGGCGAATGAGCAGTTCTTC.